Sequencing of this T cell receptor beta chain was carried out in a study of response to subunit inactivated influenza vaccine. Regarding the study as a whole: The authors suggested that every seasonal influenza vaccination recruits few new T cells.

The germline V gene encodes CDR1 SGDLS and CDR2 YYNGEE. The CDR3 length is 18 residues. Trimming removed 3 bases from V and 0 bases from J; junction bases left unmatched: 9. About this clonotype itself: What it recognizes is unknown.

TCRdb ran MiXCR on the RT-PCR reads and lists one entry per CDR3 protein. This repertoire shows 150,000 to 200,000 distinct CDR3 sequences, about 10% found once; its top ten account for roughly 33%. The specimen comprised CD8+ T cells sorted from PBMCs, sampled around 25 months after vaccination. This chain connects TRBV9 to TRBJ2-1; 10 bases are a match to TRBD2. The TCR originated in a man between 50 and 69 years old who received an inactivated influenza vaccine. The CDR3: CASSEELAGASSYNEQFF. The CDR3 DNA is TGTGCCAGCAGCGAGGAGCTAGCGGGGGCTAGCTCCTACAATGAGCAGTTCTTC.